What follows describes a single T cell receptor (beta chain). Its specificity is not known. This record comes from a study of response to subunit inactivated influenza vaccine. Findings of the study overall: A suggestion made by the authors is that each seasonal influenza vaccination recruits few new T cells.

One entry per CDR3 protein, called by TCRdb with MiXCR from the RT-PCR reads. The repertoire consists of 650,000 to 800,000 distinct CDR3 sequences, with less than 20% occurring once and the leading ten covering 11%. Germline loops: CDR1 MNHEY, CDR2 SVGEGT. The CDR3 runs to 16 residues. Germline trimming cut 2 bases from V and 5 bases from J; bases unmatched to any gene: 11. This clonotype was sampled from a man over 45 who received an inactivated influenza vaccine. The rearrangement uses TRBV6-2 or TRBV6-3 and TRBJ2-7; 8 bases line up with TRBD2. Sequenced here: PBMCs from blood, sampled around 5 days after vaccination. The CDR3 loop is CASSYGDSGNLHEQYF. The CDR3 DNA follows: TGTGCCAGCAGTTACGGGGATAGCGGGAACCTCCACGAGCAGTACTTC.